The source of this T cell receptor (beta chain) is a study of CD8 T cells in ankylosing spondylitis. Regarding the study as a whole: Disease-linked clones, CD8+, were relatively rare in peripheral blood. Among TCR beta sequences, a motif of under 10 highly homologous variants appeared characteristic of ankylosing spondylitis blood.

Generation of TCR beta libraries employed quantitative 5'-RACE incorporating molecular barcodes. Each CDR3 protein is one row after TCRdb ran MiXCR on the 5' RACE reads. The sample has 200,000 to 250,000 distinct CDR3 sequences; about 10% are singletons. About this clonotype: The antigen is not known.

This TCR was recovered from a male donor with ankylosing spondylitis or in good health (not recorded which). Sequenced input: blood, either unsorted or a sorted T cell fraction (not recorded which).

The CDR3 is CSAGGRPEQFF. CDR3 nucleotide sequence: TGCAGTGCTGGGGGCCGCCCCGAGCAGTTCTTC. V and J are TRBV20-1 and TRBJ2-1; a possible D gene is TRBD1 (6 bases). Germline CDR1 DFQATT, CDR2 SNEGSKA (reference sequence). The CDR3 sequence is 11 residues long. The V end lost 5 bases, the J end lost 10 bases, and 12 bases lay between the germline ends.